The sequence of this T cell receptor (beta chain) was determined in a study of identical twins' blood T cells. Study outcomes and limitations: V gene usage reportedly matched far better within twin pairs than unrelated donors. Environmental influences on twin similarity could not be excluded. Abundant TCRbeta CDR3s overlapped more between twins than with unrelated donors.

For this clonotype: The target antigen is unknown. The junction does not match germline at one end; this may be a read error.

TCR cDNA libraries came from RNA via a modified published protocol. TCRdb reanalysed the 5' RACE reads using MiXCR and keeps one entry per CDR3 protein. The sample lists about 370,000 distinct CDR3 sequences; around 30% were seen once. The material sequenced was PBMCs. This sequence originates from a woman aged 18-50 years in good health.

The CDR3 sequence: CASSQEESRYNERFF. The CDR3 DNA follows: TGTGCCAGCAGCCAAGAGGAATCCCGATACAATGAGCGGTTCTTC. The J gene is TRBJ2-1, the V gene TRBV4-2; D uncertain. CDR1 and CDR2 (germline): LGHNA, YNFKEQ. The CDR3 loop spans 15 amino acids.